The 4 T cell receptor beta chains listed next were all sequenced from one sample in a study of regulatory T cells in long-lasting Graves disease. The TCR beta library used iRepertoire HTBI primers with Arm-PCR amplification of CDR3. MiXCR was run by TCRdb on the multiplex PCR reads, yielding one entry per CDR3 protein. The sample has 600,000 to 850,000 distinct CDR3 sequences; around 30% are singletons. Time point of the sample: persistent/refractory GD, antithyroid drugs over 5 years with positive TRAb. RNA isolated from PBMCs was used to make the TCR library. The sequenced sample was peripheral blood mononuclear cells (PBMCs), obtained when the disease was refractory, from a patient treated with antithyroid drugs. The source of these receptors is a female donor with Graves disease.

V gene TRBV20-1 combines with J gene TRBJ2-3, with D maybe TRBD2 (5 bases). Germline V CDR1 and CDR2: DFQATT, SNEGSKA (reference sequence). CDR3 length: 12 residues. Trimming took 6 bases from V and 3 from J, leaving 10 bases between them. In DNA, the CDR3 is TGCAGTGCCCGAGCGGAGACAGATACGCAGTATTTT. Protein sequence: CSARAETDTQYF.

The chain employs TRBV11-2 and TRBJ2-6; D perhaps matches TRBD1 (6 bases). Looked up from germline, CDR1 is SGHAT and CDR2 is FQNNGV. Trimming pared 4 bases from V and 3 bases from J, leaving 10 bases between. The CDR3 sequence is 15 residues long. The CDR3 DNA reads TGTGCCAGCAGCTCCCACAGGGTTGGGGCCAACGTCCTGACTTTC. It translates to CASSSHRVGANVLTF.

The chain links TRBV29-1 to TRBJ2-4; TRBD2 aligns across 9 bases. The CDR3 is made up of 16 amino acids. The J segment lost 1 base and the V segment lost 6 bases, leaving 10 bases of the junction unmatched. The germline gives CDR1 SQVTM, CDR2 ANQGSEA. CDR3 in DNA: TGCAGCGTCCCTACTAGGACTAGCGTCGCCAAAAACATTCAGTACTTC. This codes for CSVPTRTSVAKNIQYF.

At least ten counts were recorded for this clonotype. The rearrangement joins TRBV12-3 or TRBV12-4 to TRBJ2-5; possibly TRBD2 for D (6 bases). V dropped 3 bases and J dropped 6 bases, with 14 bases sitting between them. The CDR3 spans 14 residues. The CDR3 coding sequence is TGTGCCAGCAGTTTCGGGGGAGAGGTGCAGACCCAGTACTTC. Translating it yields CASSFGGEVQTQYF.